Presented here are 19 T cell receptor beta chains from one specimen sequenced in a study of T cell changes during pregnancy in multiple sclerosis. Clones were read by immunoSEQ multiplex PCR, and TCRdb kept only the in-frame ones, dropping some. The repertoire holds tens of thousands of clones, with roughly 86% as singletons. This material consisted of peripheral blood, taken in the first trimester of pregnancy. These receptors were obtained from a female donor with multiple sclerosis, enrolled in a pregnancy study.

This chain connects TRBV18 to TRBJ2-5; TRBD2 might be the D (6 bases). Trimming removed 1 base from V and 1 base from J, with 10 bases in between. Germline V lookup: CDR1 KGHSH, CDR2 LQKENI. This CDR3 has 15 residues. DNA of the CDR3: TGTGCCAGCTCACCACTAGCGGAGAGCCAAGAGACCCAGTACTTC. Translated, it gives CASSPLAESQETQYF.

The V and J genes are TRBV15 and TRBJ1-5, with D possibly matching TRBD1 (5 bases). CDR3 length: 13 residues. Germline CDR1 and CDR2: LNHNV and YYDKDF (reference sequence). Trimming shortened V by 0 bases and J by 11 bases, and 11 bases separated the two germline ends. The CDR3 region is CATSRDLGRAQHF. CDR3 DNA sequence: TGTGCCACCAGCAGAGATCTCGGCAGGGCCCAGCATTTT.

About this clone itself: An end of the junction differs from the germline gene, which may be a read error. The genes are TRBV7-7 and TRBJ2-5; 9 bases align to TRBD2. Germline V gene data show CDR1 as SSHAT and CDR2 as FNYEAQ (reference sequence). This CDR3 spans 15 amino acids. The CDR3 here is CASSLTREGWETQYF. For the CDR3, the DNA is TGTGCTAGCAGCTTAACGCGGGAGGGCTGGGAGACCCAGTACTTC.

The rearrangement uses TRBV30 and TRBJ1-2, with D perhaps matching TRBD1 (5 bases). From germline, CDR1 is GTSNPN and CDR2 SVGIG (reference sequence). Trimming took off 0 bases at V and 8 bases at J, with 10 bases between the two ends. This CDR3 spans 12 amino acids. The CDR3 is CAWSVLREGYTF. The CDR3 DNA follows: TGTGCCTGGAGTGTACTCAGGGAAGGCTACACCTTC.

The chain combines TRBV19 with TRBJ1-5, with D perhaps matching TRBD1 (5 bases). CDR1 is LNHDA, CDR2 SQIVND, per germline (reference sequence). This CDR3 has 13 amino acids. V lost 9 bases, J lost 3 bases, and 12 bases lay in between. The CDR3 bases are TGTGCCAGCGCGCCGGGACTCAATCAGCCCCAGCATTTT. It translates to CASAPGLNQPQHF. Combining the CDR3 with reference TRBV19 and TRBJ1-5 gives the whole variable domain DGGITQSPKYLFRKEGQNVTLSCEQNLNHDAMYWYRQDPGQGLRLIYYSQIVNDFQKGDIAEGYSVSREKKESFPLTVTSAQKNPTAFYLCASAPGLNQPQHFGDGTRLSIL.

CDR3 protein: CSVRGTPREDTQYF. CDR3 DNA: TGCAGCGTTCGGGGGACTCCCCGAGAGGATACGCAGTATTTT. This chain joins TRBV29-1 and TRBJ2-3; a possible D gene is TRBD2 (6 bases). The CDR3 is 14 residues long. From germline, CDR1 is SQVTM and CDR2 ANQGSEA. V was shortened by 5 bases and J by 6 bases, with 18 bases between the two germline ends.

The genes are TRBV6-6 and TRBJ1-5; D is uncertain. V lost 2 bases to trimming and J lost 0 bases, with 11 bases between them. Germline CDR1 reads MNHNY; CDR2 reads SVGAGI (reference sequence). CDR3 length: 16 residues. The CDR3 region is CASSYEAGYSNQPQHF. Written as DNA, the CDR3 is TGTGCCAGCAGTTACGAGGCGGGGTATAGCAATCAGCCCCAGCATTTT.

This clone was recorded once. The chain is built from TRBV10-3 and TRBJ1-1; TRBD1 matches 9 bases. Trimming took 4 bases from V and 4 from J; bases not matched to a gene: 7. Germline V gene lookup returns CDR1 ENHRY and CDR2 SYGVKD. The CDR3 contains 15 residues. In nucleotides, the CDR3 is TGTGCCATCAGTGGGGGACAGGGCGGCTCCACTGAAGCTTTCTTT. Residues: CAISGGQGGSTEAFF.

The chain joins TRBV7-2 to TRBJ2-6; TRBD1 aligns across 9 bases. The trim removed 1 base at V and 2 bases at J, leaving 6 bases unmatched. This CDR3 has 18 residues. Germline loops: CDR1 SGHTA, CDR2 FQGNSA. This CDR3 is CASSLVGGQGAGANVLTF. The CDR3 DNA reads as TGTGCCAGCAGCTTAGTAGGGGGACAGGGTGCTGGGGCCAACGTCCTGACTTTC.

The chain joins TRBV4-3 to TRBJ2-3; 10 nucleotides agree with TRBD2. The V and J ends lost 2 bases and 4 bases, in that order; junction bases with no gene match: 3. CDR1 and CDR2 from the germline V gene are LGHNA and YSLEER. The CDR3 totals 15 residues. CDR3 DNA sequence: TGCGCCAGCAGCCAAAGCGGGAGGGCCGCAGATACGCAGTATTTT. It is translated as CASSQSGRAADTQYF.

The chain carries TRBV27 and TRBJ1-5, with TRBD1 as a possible D gene (5 bases). CDR1 and CDR2 (germline): MNHEY, SMNVEV (reference sequence). This CDR3 has 14 residues. With 2 bases removed from V and 1 base from J, the gap between germline ends came to 6 bases. This chain's CDR3 is CASSLGGSNQPQHF. DNA for the CDR3: TGTGCCAGCAGTTTAGGGGGGAGCAATCAGCCCCAGCATTTT.

The chain joins TRBV11-1 to TRBJ2-7; D is perhaps TRBD2 (8 bases). The V end was cut by 2 bases, the J end by 7 bases, with 15 bases between. Germline V gives CDR1 SGHAT, CDR2 FQDESV (reference sequence). CDR3 size: 14 residues. The CDR3 is CASSLPGGGPEQYF. In DNA, the CDR3 is TGTGCCAGCAGCTTACCGGGAGGGGGCCCAGAGCAGTACTTC.

V is TRBV5-1 and J is TRBJ2-1; TRBD2 matches 8 bases. CDR1 SGHRS and CDR2 YFSETQ come from the germline V gene. Trimming cost V 2 bases and J 6 bases; bases outside gene matches: 13. The CDR3 spans 17 residues. As DNA, the CDR3 is TGCGCCAGCAGCTTCGGATCAACGGGAGGGGGGTCCAATGAGCAGTTCTTC. Amino acid sequence: CASSFGSTGGGSNEQFF.

This clone was seen only once. This rearrangement joins TRBV7-2 to TRBJ1-1, with D perhaps matching TRBD1 (6 bases). Germline assignment: CDR1 SGHTA and CDR2 FQGNSA. V was shortened by 5 bases and J by 0 bases, with 13 bases between the two germline ends. This CDR3 contains 15 residues. Here the CDR3 reads CASSHPGHMNTEAFF. Here the CDR3 DNA reads TGTGCCAGCAGCCACCCGGGACATATGAACACTGAAGCTTTCTTT.

The chain uses TRBV6-1 and TRBJ1-1, with a weak D call TRBD1 (6 bases). Trimming left V 1 base short and J 2 bases short, with 14 bases between. Germline-derived CDR1 and CDR2 are MNHNS and SASEGT. The CDR3 loop spans 16 amino acids. The CDR3 coding sequence is TGTGCCAGCAGTGAAGGGGGGTGGGGGCAAAACACTGAAGCTTTCTTT. It codes for CASSEGGWGQNTEAFF.

The rearrangement joins TRBV5-4 to TRBJ1-3; D unresolved. V lost 0 bases to trimming and J lost 2 bases, with 9 bases between them. CDR1 and CDR2 from the germline V gene are SGHNT and YYREEE (reference sequence). The CDR3 has 15 residues. The CDR3 DNA is TGTGCCAGCAGCTTGGACCGGAGCACTGGAAACACCATATATTTT. Translating it yields CASSLDRSTGNTIYF.

The V gene is TRBV19, the J gene TRBJ2-1; 11 bases agree with TRBD2. With V trimmed by 10 bases and J by 3 bases, 5 bases remained unmatched. The CDR3 has 14 amino acids. Germline loops: CDR1 LNHDA, CDR2 SQIVND (reference sequence). The CDR3 DNA follows: TGTGCCACTATAGCGGGGGGGGGCTACAATGAGCAGTTCTTC. It yields the protein CATIAGGGYNEQFF. Full variable domain (outside the CDR3, taken from reference TRBV19 and TRBJ2-1): DGGITQSPKYLFRKEGQNVTLSCEQNLNHDAMYWYRQDPGQGLRLIYYSQIVNDFQKGDIAEGYSVSREKKESFPLTVTSAQKNPTAFYLCATIAGGGYNEQFFGPGTRLTVL.

The chain employs TRBV28 and TRBJ2-1; 10 bases map to TRBD1. CDR3 length: 17 amino acids. Germline CDR1 and CDR2: MDHEN and SYDVKM. With 6 bases clipped from V and 6 bases from J, the junction kept 14 bases outside the gene matches. The CDR3: CASRGQGSIPVGNEQFF. DNA of the CDR3: TGTGCCAGCAGGGGACAGGGGAGTATCCCTGTGGGCAATGAGCAGTTCTTC.

The chain uses TRBV5-4 and TRBJ1-4; D unclear. V was clipped by 4 bases and J by 1 base, with 17 bases between them. From germline, CDR1 is SGHNT and CDR2 YYREEE (reference sequence). There are 17 residues in the CDR3. CDR3 sequence (DNA): TGTGCCAGCAGCGTGATGGCGGGAGGGCGAACTAATGAAAAACTGTTTTTT. Its translation: CASSVMAGGRTNEKLFF.